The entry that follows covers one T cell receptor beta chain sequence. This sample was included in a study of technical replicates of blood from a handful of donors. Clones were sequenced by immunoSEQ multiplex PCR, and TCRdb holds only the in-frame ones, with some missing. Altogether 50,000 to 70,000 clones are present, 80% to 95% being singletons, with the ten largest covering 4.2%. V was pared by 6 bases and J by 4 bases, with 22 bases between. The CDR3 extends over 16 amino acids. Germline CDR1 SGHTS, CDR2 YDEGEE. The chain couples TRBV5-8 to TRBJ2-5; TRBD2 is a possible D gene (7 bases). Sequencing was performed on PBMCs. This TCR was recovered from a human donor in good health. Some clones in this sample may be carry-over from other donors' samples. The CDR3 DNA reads TGTGCCAGCACCCCTGGTGGTCGGGGGGCAGGAGAGACCCAGTACTTC. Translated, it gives CASTPGGRGAGETQYF.